This T cell receptor beta chain was identified during a study of blood T cell repertoires in COVID-19. Study details: There were acute and convalescent COVID-19 samples, and they came from the United States, Italy and Spain. The analysed material was cDNA or gDNA that came from T cells, B-cell-depleted T cells, or PBMCs.

In the original analysis: Researchers report that nucleated cell counts were estimated from reference gene primer amplification. Assay: immunoSEQ multiplex PCR; the TCRdb copy retains only in-frame clones and omits some. Clonal size and the V and J genes are those of that table, whereas D and trimming came from the DNA. The top ten clones hold 2% to 2.5% of a sample with approximately 150,000 clones, around 90% of them seen once. This clone was detected only a few times. Sequenced material: peripheral blood. The TCR originated in a man in his forties or fifties who had recovered from COVID-19.

The CDR3, as DNA: TGTGCCAGCAGAACAGCCGGGACACCATCTGGCTACACCTTC. Translation gives CASRTAGTPSGYTF. The rearrangement uses TRBV28 and TRBJ1-2; D might be TRBD1 (6 bases). Germline lookup yields CDR1 MDHEN and CDR2 SYDVKM. The CDR3 is 14 residues long. Trimming left V 6 bases short and J 7 bases short, with 18 bases between.